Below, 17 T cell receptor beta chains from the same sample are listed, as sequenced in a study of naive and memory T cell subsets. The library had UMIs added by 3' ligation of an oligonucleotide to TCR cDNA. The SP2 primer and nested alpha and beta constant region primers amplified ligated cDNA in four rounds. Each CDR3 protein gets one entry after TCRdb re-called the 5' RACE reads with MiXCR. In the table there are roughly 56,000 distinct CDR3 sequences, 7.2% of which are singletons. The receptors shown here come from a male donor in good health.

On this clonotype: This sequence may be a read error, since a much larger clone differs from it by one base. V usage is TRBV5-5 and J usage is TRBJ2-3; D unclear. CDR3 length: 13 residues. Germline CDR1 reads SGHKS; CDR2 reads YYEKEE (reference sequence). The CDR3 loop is CASSAARSDTKYF. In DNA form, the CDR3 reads TGTGCCAGCAGCGCGGCTCGCTCAGATACGAAGTATTTT.

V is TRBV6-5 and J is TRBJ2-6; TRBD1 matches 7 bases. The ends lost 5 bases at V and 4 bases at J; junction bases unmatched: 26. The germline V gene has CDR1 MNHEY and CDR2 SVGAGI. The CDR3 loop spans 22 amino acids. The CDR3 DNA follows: TGTGCCAGCAGTCCCGGGACAGCTGTCTCTTTTTTGGGGTTATCGGGGGCCAACGTCCTGACTTTC. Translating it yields CASSPGTAVSFLGLSGANVLTF.

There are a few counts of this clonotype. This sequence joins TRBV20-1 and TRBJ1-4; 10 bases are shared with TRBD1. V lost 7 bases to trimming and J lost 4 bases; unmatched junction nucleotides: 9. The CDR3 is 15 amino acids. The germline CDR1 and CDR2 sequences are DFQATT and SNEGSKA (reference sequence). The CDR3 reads CSVQTGGGINEKLFF. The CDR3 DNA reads TGCAGTGTCCAGACAGGGGGCGGAATTAATGAAAAACTGTTTTTT.

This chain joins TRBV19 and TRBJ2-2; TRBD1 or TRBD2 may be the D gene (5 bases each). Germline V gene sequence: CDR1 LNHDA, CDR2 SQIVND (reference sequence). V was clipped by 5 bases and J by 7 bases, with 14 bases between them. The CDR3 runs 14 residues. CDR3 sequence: CASSAGTLGGELFF. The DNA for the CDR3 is TGTGCCAGTAGTGCTGGGACCCTAGGCGGGGAGCTGTTTTTT.

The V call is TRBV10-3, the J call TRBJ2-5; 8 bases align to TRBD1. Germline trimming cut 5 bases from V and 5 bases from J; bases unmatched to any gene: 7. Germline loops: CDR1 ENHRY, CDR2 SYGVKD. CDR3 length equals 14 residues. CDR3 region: CAISSGGLGETQYF. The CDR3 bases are TGTGCCATCAGTTCAGGGGGCTTAGGGGAGACCCAGTACTTC.

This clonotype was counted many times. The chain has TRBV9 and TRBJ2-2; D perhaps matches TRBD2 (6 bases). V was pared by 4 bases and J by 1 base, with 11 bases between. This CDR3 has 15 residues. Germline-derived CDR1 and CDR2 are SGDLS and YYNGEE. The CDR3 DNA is TGTGCCAGCAGCCCCGGGACTGTGAACACCGGGGAGCTGTTTTTT. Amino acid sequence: CASSPGTVNTGELFF.

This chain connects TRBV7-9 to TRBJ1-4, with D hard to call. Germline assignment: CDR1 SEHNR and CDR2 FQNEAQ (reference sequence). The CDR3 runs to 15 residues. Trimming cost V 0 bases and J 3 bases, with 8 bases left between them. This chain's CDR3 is CASSLAQVPNEKLFF. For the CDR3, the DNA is TGTGCCAGCAGCTTAGCCCAGGTTCCTAATGAAAAACTGTTTTTT.

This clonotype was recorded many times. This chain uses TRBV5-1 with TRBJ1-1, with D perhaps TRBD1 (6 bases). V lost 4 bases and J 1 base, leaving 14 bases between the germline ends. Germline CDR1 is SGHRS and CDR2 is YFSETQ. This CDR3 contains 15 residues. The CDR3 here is CASSRLGGRNTEAFF. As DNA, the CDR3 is TGCGCCAGCAGCCGCCTGGGGGGCCGGAACACTGAAGCTTTCTTT.

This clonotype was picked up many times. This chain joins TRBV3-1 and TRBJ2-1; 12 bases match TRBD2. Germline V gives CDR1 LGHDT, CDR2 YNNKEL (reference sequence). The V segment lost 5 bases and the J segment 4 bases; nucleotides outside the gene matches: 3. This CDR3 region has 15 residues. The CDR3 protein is CASSLGTSGYNEQFF. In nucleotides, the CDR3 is TGTGCCAGCAGCTTAGGGACTAGCGGGTACAATGAGCAGTTCTTC.

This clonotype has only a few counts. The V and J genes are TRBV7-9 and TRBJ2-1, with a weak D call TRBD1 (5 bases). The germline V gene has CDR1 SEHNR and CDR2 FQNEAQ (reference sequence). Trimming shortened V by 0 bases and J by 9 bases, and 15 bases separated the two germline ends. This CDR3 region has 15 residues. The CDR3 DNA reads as TGTGCCAGCAGCTTAGCGAGGCAGGGTATAGGTGAGCAGTTCTTC. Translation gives CASSLARQGIGEQFF.

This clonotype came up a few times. This CDR3 reads CASSYGQGDLNTEAFF. The CDR3 nucleotides are TGTGCCAGCAGTTATGGGCAGGGGGATCTGAACACTGAAGCTTTCTTT. The chain employs TRBV6-5 and TRBJ1-1; TRBD1 matches 7 bases. Losses at the gene ends were 3 bases for V and 0 bases for J; bases not matched to a gene: 7. Germline V gives CDR1 MNHEY, CDR2 SVGAGI. The CDR3 covers 16 residues.

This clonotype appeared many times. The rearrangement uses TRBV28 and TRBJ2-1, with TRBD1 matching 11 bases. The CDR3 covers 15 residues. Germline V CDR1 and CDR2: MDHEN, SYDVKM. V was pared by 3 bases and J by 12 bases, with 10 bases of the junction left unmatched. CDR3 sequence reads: CASSFIGQGAAVQFF. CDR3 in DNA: TGTGCCAGCAGTTTTATCGGACAGGGGGCGGCTGTGCAGTTCTTC.

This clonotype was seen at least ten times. CDR3 bases: TGTGCTAGTGGGGTAGGACAGAAGAACACTGAAGCTTTCTTT. This encodes CASGVGQKNTEAFF. The chain employs TRBV12-5 and TRBJ1-1; D perhaps matches TRBD1 (6 bases). V was clipped by 6 bases and J by 1 base, with 12 bases between them. Germline-derived CDR1 and CDR2 are LGHNT and FRNRAP. The CDR3 is made up of 14 amino acids.

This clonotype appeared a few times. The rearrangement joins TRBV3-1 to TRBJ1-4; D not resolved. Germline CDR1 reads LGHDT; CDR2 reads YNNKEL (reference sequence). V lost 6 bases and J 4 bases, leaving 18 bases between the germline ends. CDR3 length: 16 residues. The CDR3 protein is CASSLNKGQRNEKLFF. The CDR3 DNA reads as TGTGCCAGCAGTCTTAACAAGGGTCAGCGTAATGAAAAACTGTTTTTT.

The CDR3 is CASSFAPSGNTDTQYF. The CDR3 region has the DNA TGTGCCAGCAGCTTTGCCCCGTCGGGTAACACAGATACGCAGTATTTT. The chain carries TRBV11-2 and TRBJ2-3; D is undetermined. Germline V gene lookup returns CDR1 SGHAT and CDR2 FQNNGV. The CDR3 spans 16 residues. V was shortened by 3 bases and J by 2 bases, with 15 bases between the two germline ends.

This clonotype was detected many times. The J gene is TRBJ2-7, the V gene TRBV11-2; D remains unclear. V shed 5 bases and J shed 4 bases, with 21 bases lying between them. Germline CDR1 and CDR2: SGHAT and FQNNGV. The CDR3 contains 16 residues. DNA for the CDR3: TGTGCCAGCAGCCTGAACACCGGGCCCATCTGGTACGAGCAGTACTTC. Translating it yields CASSLNTGPIWYEQYF.

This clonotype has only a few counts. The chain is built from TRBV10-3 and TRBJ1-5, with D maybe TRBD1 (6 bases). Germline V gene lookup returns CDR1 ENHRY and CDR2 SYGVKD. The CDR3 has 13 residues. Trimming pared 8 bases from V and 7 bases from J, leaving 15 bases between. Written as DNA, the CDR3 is TGTGCCATCTCTGGGGGGGGGCAACAGCCCCAGCATTTT. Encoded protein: CAISGGGQQPQHF.